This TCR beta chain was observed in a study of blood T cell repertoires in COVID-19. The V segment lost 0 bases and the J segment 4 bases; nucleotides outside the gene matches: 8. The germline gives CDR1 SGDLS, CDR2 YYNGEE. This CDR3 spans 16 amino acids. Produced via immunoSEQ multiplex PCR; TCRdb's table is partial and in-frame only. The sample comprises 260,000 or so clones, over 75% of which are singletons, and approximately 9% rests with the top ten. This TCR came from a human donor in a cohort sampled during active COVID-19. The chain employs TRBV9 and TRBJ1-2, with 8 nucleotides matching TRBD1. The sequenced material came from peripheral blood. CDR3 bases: TGTGCCAGCAGCGTAGGGGCGCAGGGGGCAGTCTATGGCTACACCTTC. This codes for CASSVGAQGAVYGYTF.